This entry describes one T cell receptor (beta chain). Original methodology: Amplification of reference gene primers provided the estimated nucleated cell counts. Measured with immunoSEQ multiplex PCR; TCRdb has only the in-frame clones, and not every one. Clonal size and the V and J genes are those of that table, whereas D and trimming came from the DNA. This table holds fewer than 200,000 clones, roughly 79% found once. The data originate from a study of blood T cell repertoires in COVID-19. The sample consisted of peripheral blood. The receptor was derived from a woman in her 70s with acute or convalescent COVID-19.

CDR3 loop: CASSRRDSFNYNEQFF. CDR3 sequence (DNA): TGTGCCAGCAGCCGCCGGGACAGCTTCAACTACAATGAGCAGTTCTTC. This rearrangement joins TRBV11-2 to TRBJ2-1; 7 bases map to TRBD1. V shed 5 bases, J shed 3 bases, and the junction held 10 bases outside the gene matches. The germline V gene encodes CDR1 SGHAT and CDR2 FQNNGV. The CDR3 is 16 residues long. The full variable domain, completed using reference TRBV11-2 and TRBJ2-1, is EAGVAQSPRYKIIEKRQSVAFWCNPISGHATLYWYQQILGQGPKLLIQFQNNGVVDDSQLPKDRFSAERLKGVDSTLKIQPAKLEDSAVYLCASSRRDSFNYNEQFFGPGTRLTVL.